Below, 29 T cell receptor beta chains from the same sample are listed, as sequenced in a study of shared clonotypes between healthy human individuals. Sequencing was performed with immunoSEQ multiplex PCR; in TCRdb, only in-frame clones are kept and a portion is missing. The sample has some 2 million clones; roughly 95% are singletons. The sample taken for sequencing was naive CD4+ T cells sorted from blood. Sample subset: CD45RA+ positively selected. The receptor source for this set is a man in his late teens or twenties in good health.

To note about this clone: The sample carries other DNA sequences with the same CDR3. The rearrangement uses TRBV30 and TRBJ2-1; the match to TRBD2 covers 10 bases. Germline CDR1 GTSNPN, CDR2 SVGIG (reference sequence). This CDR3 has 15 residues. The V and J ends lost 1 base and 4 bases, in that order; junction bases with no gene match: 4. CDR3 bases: TGTGCCTGGAGTGCGGGGACTAGCGAATACAATGAGCAGTTCTTC. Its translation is CAWSAGTSEYNEQFF.

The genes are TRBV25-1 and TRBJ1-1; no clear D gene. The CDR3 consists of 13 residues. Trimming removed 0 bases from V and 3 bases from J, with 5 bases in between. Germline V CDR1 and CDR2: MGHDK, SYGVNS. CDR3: CASSEYRYTEAFF. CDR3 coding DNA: TGTGCCAGCAGTGAATATCGGTACACTGAAGCTTTCTTT.

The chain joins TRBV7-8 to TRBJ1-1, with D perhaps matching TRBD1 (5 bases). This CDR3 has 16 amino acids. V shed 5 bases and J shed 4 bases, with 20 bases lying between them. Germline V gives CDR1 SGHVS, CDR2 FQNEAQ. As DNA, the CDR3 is TGTGCCAGCAGCCCCCTCACGAAGGGGCGTGGCACTGAAGCTTTCTTT. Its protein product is CASSPLTKGRGTEAFF.

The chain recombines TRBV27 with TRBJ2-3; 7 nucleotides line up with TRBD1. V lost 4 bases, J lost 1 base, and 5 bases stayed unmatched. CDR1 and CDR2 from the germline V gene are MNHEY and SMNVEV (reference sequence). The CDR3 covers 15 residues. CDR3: CASSSDRARTDTQYF. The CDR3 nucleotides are TGTGCCAGCAGTTCCGACAGGGCCCGCACAGATACGCAGTATTTT.

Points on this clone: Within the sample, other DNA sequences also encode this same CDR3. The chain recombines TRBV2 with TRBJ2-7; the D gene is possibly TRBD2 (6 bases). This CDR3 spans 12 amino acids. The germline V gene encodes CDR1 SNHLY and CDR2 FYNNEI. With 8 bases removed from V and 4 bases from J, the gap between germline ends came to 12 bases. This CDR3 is CASGGTVYEQYF. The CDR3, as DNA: TGTGCCAGCGGGGGGACCGTGTACGAGCAGTACTTC.

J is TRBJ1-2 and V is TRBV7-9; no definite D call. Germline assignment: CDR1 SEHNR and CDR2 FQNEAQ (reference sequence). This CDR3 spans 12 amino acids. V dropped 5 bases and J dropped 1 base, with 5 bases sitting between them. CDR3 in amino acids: CASSRNNYGYTF. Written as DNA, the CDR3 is TGTGCCAGCAGCCGCAATAACTATGGCTACACCTTC.

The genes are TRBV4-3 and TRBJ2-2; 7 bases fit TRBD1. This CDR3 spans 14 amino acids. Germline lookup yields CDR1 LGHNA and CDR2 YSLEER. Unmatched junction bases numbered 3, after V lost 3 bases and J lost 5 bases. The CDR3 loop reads CASSHDRETGELFF. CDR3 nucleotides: TGCGCCAGCAGCCATGACAGGGAGACCGGGGAGCTGTTTTTT.

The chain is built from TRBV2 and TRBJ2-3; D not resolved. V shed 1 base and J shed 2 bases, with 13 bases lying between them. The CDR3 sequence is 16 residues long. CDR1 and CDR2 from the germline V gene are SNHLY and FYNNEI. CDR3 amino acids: CASSEGLASDTDTQYF. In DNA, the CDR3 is TGTGCCAGCAGTGAAGGGCTTGCTTCAGACACAGATACGCAGTATTTT.

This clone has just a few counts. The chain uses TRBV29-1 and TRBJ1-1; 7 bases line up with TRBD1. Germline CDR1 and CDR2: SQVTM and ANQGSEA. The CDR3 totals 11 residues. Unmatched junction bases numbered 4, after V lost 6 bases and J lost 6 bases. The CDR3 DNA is TGCAGCGTCTTCAGGGGGGCTGAAGCTTTCTTT. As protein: CSVFRGAEAFF.

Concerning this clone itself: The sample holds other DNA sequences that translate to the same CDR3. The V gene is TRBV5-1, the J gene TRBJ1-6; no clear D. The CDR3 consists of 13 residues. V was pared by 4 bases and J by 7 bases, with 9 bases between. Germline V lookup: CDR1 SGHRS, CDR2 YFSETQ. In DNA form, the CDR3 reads TGCGCCAGCAGCCTTGATCCCAATTCACCCCTCCACTTT. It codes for CASSLDPNSPLHF.

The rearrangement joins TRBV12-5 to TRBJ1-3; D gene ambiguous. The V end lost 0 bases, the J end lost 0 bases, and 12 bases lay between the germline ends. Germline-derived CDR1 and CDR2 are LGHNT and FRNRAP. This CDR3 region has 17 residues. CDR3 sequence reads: CASGLVLGLLSGNTIYF. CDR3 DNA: TGTGCTAGTGGTTTGGTACTCGGCCTGCTCTCTGGAAACACCATATATTTT. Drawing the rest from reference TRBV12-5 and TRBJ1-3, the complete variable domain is DARVTQTPRHKVTEMGQEVTMRCQPILGHNTVFWYRQTMMQGLELLAYFRNRAPLDDSGMPKDRFSAEMPDATLATLKIQPSEPRDSAVYFCASGLVLGLLSGNTIYFGEGSWLTVV.

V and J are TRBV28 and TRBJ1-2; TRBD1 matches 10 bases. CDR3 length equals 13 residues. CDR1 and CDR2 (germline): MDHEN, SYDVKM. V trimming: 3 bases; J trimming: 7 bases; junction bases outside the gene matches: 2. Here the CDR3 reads CASSFGTGVGYTF. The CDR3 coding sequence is TGTGCCAGCAGTTTTGGGACAGGGGTTGGCTACACCTTC.

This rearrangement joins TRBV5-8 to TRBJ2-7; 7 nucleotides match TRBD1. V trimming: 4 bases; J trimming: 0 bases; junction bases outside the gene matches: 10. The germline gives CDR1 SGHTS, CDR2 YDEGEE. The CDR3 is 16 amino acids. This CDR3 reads CASSAPGTATSYEQYF. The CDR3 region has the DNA TGTGCCAGCAGCGCGCCCGGGACAGCAACCTCCTACGAGCAGTACTTC.

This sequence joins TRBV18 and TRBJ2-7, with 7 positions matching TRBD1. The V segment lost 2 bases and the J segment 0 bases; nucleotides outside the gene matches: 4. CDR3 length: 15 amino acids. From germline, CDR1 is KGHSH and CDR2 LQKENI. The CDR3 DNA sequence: TGTGCCAGCTCACCAGGACAGGCAAGCTCCTACGAGCAGTACTTC. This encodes CASSPGQASSYEQYF.

CDR3 nucleotide sequence: TGTGCCAGCTCACCACCTAATCTTGCTAGTATGAAGACCCAGTACTTC. Its protein product is CASSPPNLASMKTQYF. The J gene is TRBJ2-5, the V gene TRBV18; D gene unclear. The germline gives CDR1 KGHSH, CDR2 LQKENI. The V end lost 0 bases, the J end lost 6 bases, and 17 bases lay between the germline ends. This CDR3 region has 16 residues.

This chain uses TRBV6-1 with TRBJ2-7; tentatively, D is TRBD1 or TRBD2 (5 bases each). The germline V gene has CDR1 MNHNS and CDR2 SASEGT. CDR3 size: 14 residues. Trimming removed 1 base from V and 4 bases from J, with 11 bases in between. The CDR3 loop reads CASSEGDLSYEQYF. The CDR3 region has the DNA TGTGCCAGCAGTGAAGGGGACCTCTCTTACGAGCAGTACTTC.

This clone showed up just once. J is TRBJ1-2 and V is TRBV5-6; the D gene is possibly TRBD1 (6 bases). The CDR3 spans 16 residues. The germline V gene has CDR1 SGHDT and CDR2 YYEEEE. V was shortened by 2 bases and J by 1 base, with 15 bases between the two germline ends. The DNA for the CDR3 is TGTGCCAGCAGCTTTTCTACAGGGTGGGTTAACTATGGCTACACCTTC. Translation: CASSFSTGWVNYGYTF.

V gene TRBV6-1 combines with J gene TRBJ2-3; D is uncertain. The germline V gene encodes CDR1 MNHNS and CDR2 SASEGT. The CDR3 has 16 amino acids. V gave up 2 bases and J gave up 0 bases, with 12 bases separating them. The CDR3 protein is CASSEQPALSTDTQYF. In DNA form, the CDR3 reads TGTGCCAGCAGTGAACAACCCGCGCTTAGCACAGATACGCAGTATTTT.

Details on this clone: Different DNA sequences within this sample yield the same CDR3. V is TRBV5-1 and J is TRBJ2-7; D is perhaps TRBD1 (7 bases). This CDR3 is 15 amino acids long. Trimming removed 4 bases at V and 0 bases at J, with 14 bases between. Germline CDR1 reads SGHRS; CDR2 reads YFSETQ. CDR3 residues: CASSLGGTASYEQYF. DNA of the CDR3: TGCGCCAGCAGCCTGGGCGGGACAGCCTCCTACGAGCAGTACTTC. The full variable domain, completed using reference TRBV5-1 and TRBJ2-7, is KAGVTQTPRYLIKTRGQQVTLSCSPISGHRSVSWYQQTPGQGLQFLFEYFSETQRNKGNFPGRFSGRQFSNSRSEMNVSTLELGDSALYLCASSLGGTASYEQYFGPGTRLTVT.

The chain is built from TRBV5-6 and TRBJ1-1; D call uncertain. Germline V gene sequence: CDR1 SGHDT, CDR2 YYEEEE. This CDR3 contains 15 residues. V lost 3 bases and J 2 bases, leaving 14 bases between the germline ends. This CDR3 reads CASSSRGVFNTEAFF. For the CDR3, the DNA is TGTGCCAGCAGCTCAAGAGGCGTTTTTAACACTGAAGCTTTCTTT.

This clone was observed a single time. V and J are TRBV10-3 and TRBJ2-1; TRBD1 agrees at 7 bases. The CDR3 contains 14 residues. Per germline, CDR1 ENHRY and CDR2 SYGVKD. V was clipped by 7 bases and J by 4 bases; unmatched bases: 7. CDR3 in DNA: TGTGCCATCACGAGGGACAGAAGATACAATGAGCAGTTCTTC. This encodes CAITRDRRYNEQFF.

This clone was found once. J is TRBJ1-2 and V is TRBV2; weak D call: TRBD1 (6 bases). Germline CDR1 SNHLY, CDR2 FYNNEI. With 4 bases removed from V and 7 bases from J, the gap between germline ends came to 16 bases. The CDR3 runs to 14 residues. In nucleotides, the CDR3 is TGTGCCAGCAGTGTGGAGGGGGAGGGTGGTGGCTACACCTTC. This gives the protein CASSVEGEGGGYTF.

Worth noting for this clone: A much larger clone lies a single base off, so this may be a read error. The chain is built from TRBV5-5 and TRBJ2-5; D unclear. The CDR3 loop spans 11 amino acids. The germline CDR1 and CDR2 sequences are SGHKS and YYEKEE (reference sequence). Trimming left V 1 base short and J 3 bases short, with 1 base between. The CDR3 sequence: CASSLKETQYF. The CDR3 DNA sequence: TGTGCCAGCAGCTTGAAAGAGACCCAGTACTTC.

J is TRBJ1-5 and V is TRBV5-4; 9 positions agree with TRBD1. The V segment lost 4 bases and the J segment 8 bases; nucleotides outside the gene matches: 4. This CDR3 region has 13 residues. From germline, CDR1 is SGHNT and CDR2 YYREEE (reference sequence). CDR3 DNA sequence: TGTGCCAGCAGCCCGGACAGGGGAGAGCCCCAGCATTTT. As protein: CASSPDRGEPQHF. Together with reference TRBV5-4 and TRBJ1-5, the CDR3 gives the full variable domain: ETGVTQSPTHLIKTRGQQVTLRCSSQSGHNTVSWYQQALGQGPQFIFQYYREEENGRGNFPPRFSGLQFPNYSSELNVNALELDDSALYLCASSPDRGEPQHFGDGTRLSIL.

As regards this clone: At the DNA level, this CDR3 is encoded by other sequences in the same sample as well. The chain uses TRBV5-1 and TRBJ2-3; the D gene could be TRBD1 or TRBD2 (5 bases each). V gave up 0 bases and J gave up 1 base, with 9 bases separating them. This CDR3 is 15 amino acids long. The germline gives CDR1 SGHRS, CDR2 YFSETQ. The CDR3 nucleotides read TGCGCCAGCAGCTTGGGTGGGGACCGCACAGATACGCAGTATTTT. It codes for CASSLGGDRTDTQYF.

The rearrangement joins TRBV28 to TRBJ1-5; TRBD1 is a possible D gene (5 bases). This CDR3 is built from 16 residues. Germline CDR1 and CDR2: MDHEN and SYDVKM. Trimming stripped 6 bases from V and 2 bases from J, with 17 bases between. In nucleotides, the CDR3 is TGTGCCAGCAGCTCCGGGACGGCGAGCGGCAATCAGCCCCAGCATTTT. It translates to CASSSGTASGNQPQHF.

The CDR3 is CASRVIGGSITDTQYF. CDR3 DNA sequence: TGCGCCAGCAGGGTTATCGGGGGTAGTATCACAGATACGCAGTATTTT. The J gene is TRBJ2-3, the V gene TRBV5-1, with D maybe TRBD2 (6 bases). The V and J ends lost 5 bases and 2 bases respectively, with 18 bases between them. This CDR3 has 16 amino acids. Germline V gene sequence: CDR1 SGHRS, CDR2 YFSETQ.

CDR3 nucleotides: TGTGCCATCAGTGATGTGGGGATCACAGATACGCAGTATTTT. Encoded protein: CAISDVGITDTQYF. V and J are TRBV10-3 and TRBJ2-3; D unresolved. Trimming removed 3 bases from V and 2 bases from J, with 9 bases in between. This CDR3 is built from 14 residues. Germline-derived CDR1 and CDR2 are ENHRY and SYGVKD.

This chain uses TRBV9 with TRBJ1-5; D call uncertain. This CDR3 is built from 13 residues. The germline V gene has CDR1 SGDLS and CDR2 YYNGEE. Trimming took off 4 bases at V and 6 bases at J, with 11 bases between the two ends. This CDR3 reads CASSSTVSQPQHF. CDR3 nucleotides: TGTGCCAGCAGCTCTACCGTTAGTCAGCCCCAGCATTTT.